These 27 T cell receptor delta chains were sequenced from one sample in a study of γδ T cells in repeated Plasmodium falciparum infection. Flow sorting of PBMC yielded separate Vgamma9/Vdelta2+ and Vdelta2-negative gammadelta T cell populations for bulk repertoire analysis. TCRdb called clones anew from the multiplex PCR reads with CATT. The table lists tens of thousands of delta-chain clones, roughly 1.6% of them singletons. The sequencing sample was made of gamma-delta T cells from blood. The receptors derive from a pool of human donors (malaria-infected and uninfected, not separated).

This clone was counted between two and nine times. For this DNA, TCRdb reports the protein of a much larger clone, which diverges at residue 15, most likely from a read error; the protein presented here is translated directly from the DNA. The rearrangement links TRDV1 to TRDJ1, with TRDD3 matching 10 bases. The J gene, absent from TCRdb, was called here by matching the DNA to germline. CDR3 length: 21 amino acids. With 6 bases clipped from V and 1 base from J, the junction kept 23 bases outside the gene matches. CDR1 is TSWWSYY, CDR2 QGS, per germline. This chain's CDR3 is CALGFRPSFITGGFGTDKLIF. CDR3 DNA: TGTGCTCTTGGATTCAGGCCTTCTTTCATTACTGGGGGATTCGGCACCGATAAACTCATCTTT.

Turning to this clone: A far larger clone is only one base removed, so a read error is likely. The V gene was identified as TRDV1, while no J gene was called; TRDD3, the table's D call, was not compared with the DNA. The length of the CDR3 is 21 residues. Germline loops: CDR1 TSWWSYY, CDR2 QGS. DNA for the CDR3: TGTGCTCTTGGGGAACCCCCGGCCTTCCTGAATCTACTGGGGGGCCCAAATAAGCTCATCTTT. It is translated as CALGEPPAFLNLLGGPNKLIF.

Of note for this clone: TCRdb shows a much larger clone's protein in place of this DNA's translation, and the two differ at residue 14, likely through a read error; the protein shown is translated from the DNA. The J gene is TRDJ1, the V gene TRDV1; D possibly corresponds to TRDD2 (5 bases). TCRdb leaves out the J gene; it was filled in here by matching the DNA to germline. The length of the CDR3 is 17 residues. Germline CDR1 is TSWWSYY and CDR2 is QGS. CDR3 region: CALGGLYFPGITDELIF. CDR3 nucleotides: TGTGCTCTTGGGGGACTCTACTTCCCCGGTATCACCGATGAACTCATCTTT.

In its sample, this clone was seen many times. This DNA translates differently at residue 5 from the TCRdb protein, which is that of a much larger clone; a read error is likely, and the protein shown is the DNA's own translation. J is TRDJ1 and V is TRDV1; TRDD3 agrees at 7 bases. Matching the DNA to germline supplied the J gene, which TCRdb does not give. Germline V CDR1 and CDR2: TSWWSYY, QGS. CDR3 length: 24 amino acids. The CDR3 protein is CALGKLEFYLFRGGIHHITDKLIF. The CDR3 coding sequence is TGTGCTCTTGGGAAACTCGAGTTTTACCTGTTCAGAGGTGGGATACACCACATCACCGATAAACTCATCTTT.

This clone was observed a handful of times. It is likely a read error: a sequence one base away is far more abundant. The sample carries other DNA sequences with the same CDR3. The CDR3 protein is CALGETSYLPQEGGLIF. The CDR3 DNA reads as TGTGCTCTTGGGGAGACTTCCTACCTCCCGCAAGAAGGCGGACTCATCTTT. The rearrangement joins TRDV1 to TRDJ1, with TRDD2 matching over 8 bases. Here the J gene was assigned by germline matching of the DNA, as TCRdb has none. The length of the CDR3 is 17 residues. V was pared by 3 bases and J by 10 bases, with 19 bases of the junction left unmatched. Per the germline V gene, CDR1 is TSWWSYY and CDR2 is QGS.

Concerning this clone: A far larger clone is one base from this, pointing to a likely read error. V gene TRDV1 combines with J gene TRDJ1, with 10 bases lining up with TRDD3. Assignment of the J gene here rests on matching the DNA to germline, because TCRdb gives none. The CDR3 runs 24 residues. The V segment lost 2 bases and the J segment 0 bases; nucleotides outside the gene matches: 27. Germline assignment: CDR1 TSWWSYY and CDR2 QGS. This chain's CDR3 is CALGEGLPRLIYWGIPLNTDKLIF. The CDR3 region has the DNA TGTGCTCTTGGGGAAGGGCTTCCTAGGTTGATCTACTGGGGGATCCCCCTTAACACCGATAAACTCATCTTT.

This clone was found many times. An end of the junction does not agree with germline; a read error may underlie this. Distinct nucleotide sequences in the sample also encode this CDR3. The chain carries TRDV1 and TRDJ1, with D perhaps TRDD3 (6 bases). Germline V lookup: CDR1 TSWWSYY, CDR2 QGS. The CDR3 is 27 residues long. The CDR3 region has the DNA TGTGCTCTTGGGGAGATGAACGTTCTACATCCAAAAGGTTTCAACTGGGACATAGCAAGTCAGACCGATAAGCTCATCTTT. It specifies CALGEMNVLHPKGFNWDIASQTDKLIF.

This clone has a handful of counts. Translating this DNA gives a protein that differs at residue 6 from the TCRdb one, which belongs to a much larger clone; a read error is likely, and the protein shown is this translation. V gene TRDV1 combines with J gene TRDJ1; 8 bases are shared with TRDD3. Because TCRdb records no J gene, it was assigned here through a match of the DNA to germline. J gave up 0 bases and V 2 bases, and 26 bases lay outside the gene matches. This CDR3 has 23 amino acids. Germline CDR1 TSWWSYY, CDR2 QGS. The CDR3: CALGEGRGTSGIRETTYTDKLIF. The CDR3 DNA follows: TGTGCTCTTGGGGAAGGGAGGGGTACGAGTGGGATACGCGAAACTACGTACACCGATAAACTCATCTTT.

This clone occurred a few times. The protein that TCRdb holds for this DNA derives from a much larger clone and differs from the translated DNA at residue 15, which likely indicates a read error; the protein shown here is translated from the DNA. The chain carries TRDV1 and TRDJ1, with D perhaps TRDD2 or TRDD3 (5 bases each). The germline V gene encodes CDR1 TSWWSYY and CDR2 QGS. This CDR3 is built from 16 residues. The CDR3, as DNA: TGTGCTCTTGGGGACCTACGAGGGGAAGTCACCGATAAACTCACCTTT. Translated, it gives CALGDLRGEVTDKLTF.

With regard to this clone: The likely explanation is a read error, given a far larger clone one base away. The same CDR3 is also encoded by other DNA sequences in this sample. The genes are TRDV1 and TRDJ1, with 9 bases lining up with TRDD3. The CDR3 spans 23 residues. Germline CDR1 TSWWSYY, CDR2 QGS. The V and J ends lost 4 bases and 1 base, in that order; junction bases with no gene match: 28. This CDR3 is CALGARPPSLWYWGIYSTDKLIF. In DNA, the CDR3 is TGTGCTCTTGGGGCCCGACCCCCTTCCCTCTGGTATTGGGGGATATATTCCACCGATAAACTCATCTTT.

This clone has more than one count but fewer than ten. This likely stems from a read error, as it lies one base from a far larger clone. The identical CDR3 is also encoded by other nucleotide sequences in the sample. V is TRDV2 and J is TRDJ1; TRDD3 agrees at 9 bases. The J gene was not available in TCRdb and was assigned here by matching the DNA to germline segments. The germline CDR1 and CDR2 sequences are GEAIGNYY and EKD. This CDR3 region has 17 residues. CDR3 DNA sequence: TGTGCCTGCGACATACTGGGGGACAAAGGTTACACCGATAAACTCATCTTT. It yields the protein CACDILGDKGYTDKLIF.

Ten or more counts support this clone. TCRdb's protein, taken from a much larger clone, differs from this DNA's translation at residue 12, likely owing to a read error; the protein displayed comes from the DNA. V usage is TRDV1 and J usage is TRDJ1, with TRDD3 identical over 9 bases. In germline, CDR1 is TSWWSYY, CDR2 QGS. V trimming: 3 bases; J trimming: 0 bases; junction bases outside the gene matches: 23. The CDR3 covers 22 residues. The DNA for the CDR3 is TGTGCTCTTGGGGACCCTTCCTTCTACTGGGGGACAGGGTCGTCGTACACCGATAAACTCATCTTT. It yields the protein CALGDPSFYWGTGSSYTDKLIF.

There are a few counts of this clone. A far larger clone is just one base off, so this is likely a read error. Other DNA sequences within the sample encode an identical CDR3. The V call is TRDV1, the J call TRDJ1; TRDD3 agrees at 12 bases. The J gene, not given by TCRdb, was assigned here from a germline match of the nucleotide sequence. Germline V gene data show CDR1 as TSWWSYY and CDR2 as QGS. V lost 6 bases to trimming and J lost 0 bases; unmatched junction nucleotides: 8. This CDR3 comprises 17 residues. Here the CDR3 reads CALGIIWGIRYTDKLIF. The CDR3 DNA sequence: TGTGCTCTTGGAATCATCTGGGGGATACGTTACACCGATAAACTCATCTTT.

About this clone itself: The protein in TCRdb stems from a much larger clone and differs at residue 4 from this DNA's translation, likely a read error; here the protein is translated from the DNA. J is TRDJ1 and V is TRDV2; 11 nucleotides line up with TRDD3. No J segment appears in TCRdb, so it was assigned here by matching the sequence to germline. J gave up 3 bases and V 5 bases, and 10 bases lay outside the gene matches. This CDR3 has 16 residues. Germline V gene sequence: CDR1 GEAIGNYY, CDR2 EKD. This CDR3 reads CACGPLGDRGADKLIF. CDR3 DNA: TGTGCCTGTGGCCCACTGGGGGATAGAGGGGCCGATAAACTCATCTTT.

This clone was seen more than once but under ten times. V and J are TRDV1 and TRDJ1; no definite D call. From germline, CDR1 is TSWWSYY and CDR2 QGS. The CDR3 covers 19 residues. V was clipped by 4 bases and J by 0 bases, with 24 bases between them. The CDR3 sequence: CALGGSTVGWLVYTDKLIF. The CDR3 nucleotides read TGTGCTCTTGGGGGGTCTACGGTGGGCTGGTTGGTCTACACCGATAAACTCATCTTT.

This clone was seen a few times. The protein TCRdb gives is from a much larger clone and does not agree with this DNA's translation at residue 11, likely a read error; the protein shown here comes from the DNA. V and J are TRDV1 and TRDJ1; D unresolved. The V end lost 4 bases, the J end lost 10 bases, and 19 bases lay between the germline ends. Per the germline V gene, CDR1 is TSWWSYY and CDR2 is QGS. This CDR3 contains 14 residues. The CDR3 is CALGALPGGHRLIF. CDR3 bases: TGTGCTCTTGGGGCCTTACCCGGAGGGCATAGACTCATCTTT.

This clone was found a few times. It is likely a read error: a sequence one base away is far more abundant. Other DNA sequences from this sample encode an identical CDR3 as well. The J gene went uncalled, whereas the V gene is TRDV1; TRDD3 is taken as the D call from the table, unchecked against the DNA. The germline V gene has CDR1 TSWWSYY and CDR2 QGS. CDR3 length: 14 residues. The chain's CDR3 is CALGATSYRGKLIF. The CDR3 bases are TGTGCTCTTGGGGCCACTTCCTACCGGGGGAAGCTCATCTTT.

Only a few counts were recorded for this clone. The protein that TCRdb holds for this DNA derives from a much larger clone and differs from the translated DNA at residue 19, which likely indicates a read error; the protein shown here is translated from the DNA. The chain joins TRDV1 to TRDJ1; 10 bases align to TRDD3. V shed 0 bases and J 2 bases; nucleotides not matched to a gene: 30. The germline V gene encodes CDR1 TSWWSYY and CDR2 QGS. The CDR3 spans 25 residues. The CDR3 here is CALGELVGMYRHAPVLGDATDKLIF. The CDR3 nucleotides read TGTGCTCTTGGGGAACTAGTAGGGATGTACCGACACGCCCCAGTACTGGGGGATGCTACCGATAAACTCATCTTT.

This clone was observed at least ten times. TCRdb has a much larger clone's protein, which differs at residue 5 from the translation of this DNA, likely because of a read error; what is shown is the protein translated from the DNA. The chain carries TRAV38-2/DV8 and TRDJ1; 9 bases are shared with TRDD2. V trimming: 4 bases; J trimming: 8 bases; junction bases outside the gene matches: 18. The CDR3 is made up of 17 amino acids. Germline V lookup: CDR1 TSESDYY, CDR2 QEAYKQQN. This CDR3 reads CAYRAPGLPTPLSKLIF. In DNA form, the CDR3 reads TGTGCTTATAGGGCCCCAGGCCTTCCTACCCCTCTATCGAAACTCATCTTT.

Concerning this clone: TCRdb records a much larger clone's protein for this DNA, with a difference at residue 7 that likely arises from a read error; the protein given is the translation of the DNA. This chain joins TRDV3 and TRDJ1, with D uncertain. Germline loops: CDR1 TVYSNPD, CDR2 GDNSRS (reference sequence). V was shortened by 3 bases and J by 0 bases, with 20 bases between the two germline ends. The CDR3 extends over 16 amino acids. The CDR3 protein is CAFIRPRRGYTDKLIF. CDR3 nucleotide sequence: TGTGCCTTCATCCGACCCCGTCGGGGTTACACCGATAAACTCATCTTT.

On this clone itself: This likely reflects a read error, since a far larger clone is one base away. The same CDR3 also results from other DNA sequences found in this sample. The V gene is TRDV1, the J gene TRDJ1; the D gene is possibly TRDD3 (6 bases). The V gene's germline CDR1 is TSWWSYY and CDR2 QGS. The V end lost 1 base, the J end lost 0 bases, and 30 bases lay between the germline ends. This CDR3 spans 22 amino acids. The CDR3 sequence is CALGEPRRRDTRTPFHTDKLIF. The CDR3 DNA is TGTGCTCTTGGGGAACCTCGGAGGAGAGATACGCGGACACCATTCCACACCGATAAACTCATCTTT.

This clone was seen ten or more times. A far larger clone lies a single base away; this is likely a read error. The same CDR3 is also encoded by other DNA sequences in this sample. The rearrangement links TRDV1 to TRDJ1; D is possibly TRDD3 (5 bases). CDR3 size: 13 residues. Germline loops: CDR1 TSWWSYY, CDR2 QGS. Here the CDR3 DNA reads TGTGCTCTCGGGGGGTTTCCAGCCGATAAACTCATCTTT. Translation gives CALGGFPADKLIF.

This clone was seen a handful of times. The gene calls are TRDV1 and TRDJ1; 8 nucleotides line up with TRDD3. Matching the DNA to germline supplied the J gene, which TCRdb does not give. The trim removed 0 bases at V and 2 bases at J, leaving 17 bases unmatched. This CDR3 is 20 amino acids long. Germline CDR1 TSWWSYY, CDR2 QGS. The CDR3 region has the DNA TGTGCTCTTGGGGAACTATTATTTACAGGCCGGGGGGGGATAACCGATAAACTCATCTTT. The encoded protein is CALGELLFTGRGGITDKLIF.

With respect to this clone: A far larger clone is just one base off, so this is likely a read error. At the DNA level, this CDR3 is encoded by other sequences in the same sample as well. The chain is built from TRDV1 and TRDJ1; TRDD3 matches at 9 bases. Matching the DNA to germline supplied the J gene, which TCRdb does not give. This CDR3 has 21 residues. Germline loops: CDR1 TSWWSYY, CDR2 QGS. CDR3 amino acids: CALGVRRRPSFPRGYGGELIF. The CDR3 DNA sequence: TGCGCTCTTGGGGTACGGAGAAGGCCTTCCTTTCCAAGGGGATACGGGGGGGAACTCATCTTT.

A note on this clone: This DNA translates differently at residue 11 from the TCRdb protein, which is that of a much larger clone; a read error is likely, and the protein shown is the DNA's own translation. This rearrangement joins TRDV1 to TRDJ1; 11 positions agree with TRDD3. J lost 1 base, V lost 3 bases, and 7 bases had no gene match. Germline lookup yields CDR1 TSWWSYY and CDR2 QGS. The CDR3 has 17 amino acids. CDR3 region: CALGDDHWGIITDKLIF. CDR3 nucleotide sequence: TGTGCTCTTGGGGACGACCACTGGGGGATAATCACCGATAAACTCATCTTT.

This clone has more than one count but fewer than ten. The translation of this DNA and the TCRdb protein of a much larger clone differ at residue 12, probably owing to a read error; the protein shown here is translated from the DNA. The chain couples TRDV1 to TRDJ1, with TRDD3 identical over 13 bases. The J gene is absent in TCRdb and was assigned here via DNA matching to germline. From germline, CDR1 is TSWWSYY and CDR2 QGS. The CDR3 totals 26 residues. Trimming cost V 2 bases and J 3 bases; bases outside gene matches: 33. The CDR3, as DNA: TGTGCTCTTGGGGAAGGGACAACCCTCCTTTCCGCTCGTACTGGGGGATACGGCTGGGGACCCGATAAACTCATCTTT. The encoded protein is CALGEGTTLLSARTGGYGWGPDKLIF.

A word on this clone: Only one base separates this from a far larger clonotype, so it likely reflects a read error. This specimen includes other DNA sequences encoding the same CDR3. The rearrangement links TRDV1 to TRDJ1; 13 nucleotides agree with TRDD3. Since TCRdb gives no J gene, matching the DNA to germline was used here to assign it. The CDR3 is 24 residues long. Per the germline V gene, CDR1 is TSWWSYY and CDR2 is QGS. Trimming at V came to 1 base and at J to 0 bases, leaving 23 bases not matched to a gene. CDR3 DNA sequence: TGTGCTCTTGGGGAACGCCCTACCTCGCTAACTGGGGGATACGCTGCCGGGTACACCGATAAACTCATCTTT. Its protein product is CALGERPTSLTGGYAAGYTDKLIF.